The text below deals with one T cell receptor (beta chain). The data were obtained in a study of blood T cell repertoires in COVID-19. CDR1 and CDR2 from the germline V gene are SGHRS and YFSETQ. This CDR3 has 15 amino acids. Trimming at V came to 4 bases and at J to 2 bases, leaving 6 bases not matched to a gene. Profiled with immunoSEQ multiplex PCR; TCRdb holds only in-frame clones, not every one. The sample carries around 87,000 clones, under 90% recorded once. This chain connects TRBV5-1 to TRBJ1-1, with TRBD1 matching over 9 bases. Input material: peripheral blood. The clonotype originates from a human donor with active COVID-19. The donor label of this sample is uncertain. The CDR3 DNA sequence: TGCGCCAGCAGCGCGAAACAGGGGGCCAACACTGAAGCTTTCTTT. It specifies CASSAKQGANTEAFF.